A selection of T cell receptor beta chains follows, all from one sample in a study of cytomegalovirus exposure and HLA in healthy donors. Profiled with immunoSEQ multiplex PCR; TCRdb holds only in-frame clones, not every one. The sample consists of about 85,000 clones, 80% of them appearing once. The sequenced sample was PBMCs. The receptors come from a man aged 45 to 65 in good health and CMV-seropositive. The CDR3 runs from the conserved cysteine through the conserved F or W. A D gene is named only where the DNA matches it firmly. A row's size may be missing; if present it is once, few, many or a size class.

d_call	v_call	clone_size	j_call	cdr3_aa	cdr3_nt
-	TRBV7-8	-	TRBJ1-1	CASSLATSWLDTEAFF	TGTGCCAGCAGCTTAGCGACAAGTTGGTTGGACACTGAAGCTTTCTTT
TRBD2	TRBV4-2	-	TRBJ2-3	CASSRITSGSADTQYF	TGTGCCAGCAGCCGGATCACTAGCGGGAGCGCAGATACGCAGTATTTT
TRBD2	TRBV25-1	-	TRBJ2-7	CASSTPRRERQYF	TGTGCCAGCAGTACACCAAGGCGGGAGAGGCAGTACTTC
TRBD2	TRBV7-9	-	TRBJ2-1	CASSHRTSGEQFF	TGTGCCAGCAGCCACAGGACTAGCGGAGAGCAGTTCTTC
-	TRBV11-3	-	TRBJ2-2	CASSLLRNTGELFF	TGTGCCAGCAGCTTACTCAGGAACACCGGGGAGCTGTTTTTT
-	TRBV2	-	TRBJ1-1	CASSETPDPGPEAFF	TGTGCCAGCAGTGAAACCCCGGACCCAGGGCCTGAAGCTTTCTTT
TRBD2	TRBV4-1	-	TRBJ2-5	CASSQEAGRETQYF	TGCGCCAGCAGCCAAGAAGCCGGGAGGGAGACCCAGTACTTC
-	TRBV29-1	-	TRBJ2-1	CSVEGSGSGDEQFF	TGCAGCGTTGAAGGAAGTGGGAGTGGCGATGAGCAGTTCTTC
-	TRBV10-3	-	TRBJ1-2	CAISESTQGSNYGYTF	TGTGCCATCAGTGAGTCGACTCAGGGAAGTAACTATGGCTACACCTTC
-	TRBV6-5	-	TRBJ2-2	CASRTGTLDTGELFF	TGTGCCAGCAGAACCGGGACTTTAGACACCGGGGAGCTGTTTTTT
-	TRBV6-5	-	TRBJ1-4	CASSRTRDNEKLFF	TGTGCCAGCAGCAGAACGAGGGATAATGAAAAACTGTTTTTT
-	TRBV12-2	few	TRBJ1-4	CASLAYLGGASTNEKLFF	TGTGCAAGTCTCGCTTACTTAGGAGGAGCCTCAACTAATGAAAAACTGTTTTTT
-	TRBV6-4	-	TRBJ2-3	CASSALGATDTQYF	TGTGCCAGCAGTGCCCTCGGAGCCACAGATACGCAGTATTTT
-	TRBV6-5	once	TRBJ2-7	CATPDRRRDSYEQYF	TGTGCCACCCCAGATAGGCGACGGGACTCCTACGAGCAGTACTTC
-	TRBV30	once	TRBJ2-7	CAWSVSWTTYEQYF	TGTGCCTGGAGTGTATCGTGGACAACATACGAGCAGTACTTC
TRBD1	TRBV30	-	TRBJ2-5	CAWSSGQGAYQETQYF	TGTGCCTGGAGTTCTGGACAGGGGGCGTACCAAGAGACCCAGTACTTC
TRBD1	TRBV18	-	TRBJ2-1	CASSPIRGQYNEQFF	TGTGCCAGCTCACCTATACGGGGACAGTACAATGAGCAGTTCTTC
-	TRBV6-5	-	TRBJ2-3	CASSSLDFDTDTQYF	TGTGCCAGCAGTTCCCTAGACTTCGACACAGATACGCAGTATTTT
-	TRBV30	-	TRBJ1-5	CAWQGLSNQPQHF	TGTGCCTGGCAGGGGCTTAGCAATCAGCCCCAGCATTTT
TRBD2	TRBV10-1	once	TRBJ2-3	CASSEPGLGGTDTQYF	TGCGCCAGCAGTGAGCCGGGACTAGGAGGGACAGATACGCAGTATTTT
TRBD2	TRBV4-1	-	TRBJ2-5	CASSQLAGVPQETQYF	TGCGCCAGCAGCCAACTAGCGGGAGTACCCCAAGAGACCCAGTACTTC
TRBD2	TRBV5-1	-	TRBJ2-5	CASSPETSGSQETQYF	TGCGCCAGCAGCCCCGAGACTAGCGGGAGTCAAGAGACCCAGTACTTC
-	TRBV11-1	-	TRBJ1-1	CASSLDYGGAFF	TGTGCCAGCAGCTTAGATTACGGGGGAGCTTTCTTT
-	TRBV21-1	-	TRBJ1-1	CASSKVARGNNEAFF	-
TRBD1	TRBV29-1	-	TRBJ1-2	CSVETGALGSYGYTF	TGCAGCGTTGAAACAGGGGCCCTTGGGTCGTATGGCTACACCTTC
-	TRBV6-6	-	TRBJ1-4	CASSYSGRGEKLFF	TGTGCCAGCAGTTACTCCGGGCGGGGCGAAAAACTGTTTTTT
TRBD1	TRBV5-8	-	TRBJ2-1	CASSFTGTGNYNEQFF	TGTGCCAGCAGCTTCACCGGGACAGGTAATTACAATGAGCAGTTCTTC
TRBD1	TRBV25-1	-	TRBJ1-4	CASSDGQGDEKLFF	TGTGCCAGCAGTGACGGACAGGGCGATGAAAAACTGTTTTTT
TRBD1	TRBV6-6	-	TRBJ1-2	CASSYSRGFYGYTF	TGTGCCAGCAGTTACTCCAGGGGGTTCTATGGCTACACCTTC
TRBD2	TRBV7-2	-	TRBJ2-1	CASSYSGTSTYNEQFF	TGTGCCAGCAGCTACTCCGGGACTAGTACTTACAATGAGCAGTTCTTC
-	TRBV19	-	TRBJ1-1	CASSMTVQTEAFF	TGTGCCAGTAGTATGACAGTTCAGACTGAAGCTTTCTTT
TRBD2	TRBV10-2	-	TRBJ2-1	CASGGLAGVSEQFF	TGCGCCAGCGGGGGACTAGCGGGAGTAAGTGAGCAGTTCTTC
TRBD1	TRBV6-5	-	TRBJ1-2	CASSYSDRGQGYTF	TGTGCCAGCAGTTACTCGGACAGGGGGCAAGGCTACACCTTC
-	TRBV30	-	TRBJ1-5	CAWSKSGEQPQHF	TGTGCCTGGAGTAAATCGGGGGAGCAGCCCCAGCATTTT
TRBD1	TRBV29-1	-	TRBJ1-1	CSVGAGGQNTEAFF	TGCAGCGTGGGGGCAGGGGGACAGAACACTGAAGCTTTCTTT
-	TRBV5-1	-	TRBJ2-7	CASSLEARAQQYF	TGCGCCAGCAGCTTGGAGGCGAGGGCCCAGCAGTACTTC
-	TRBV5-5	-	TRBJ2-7	CASSLDPSLTSSGQYF	TGTGCCAGCAGCTTGGACCCATCCCTAACATCCTCAGGGCAGTACTTC
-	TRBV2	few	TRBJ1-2	CASSRDTESYGYTF	TGTGCCAGCAGTCGGGACACGGAGAGCTATGGCTACACCTTC
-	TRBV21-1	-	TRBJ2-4	CASSTQLDKNIQYF	TGTGCCAGCAGCACCCAACTCGACAAAAACATTCAGTACTTC
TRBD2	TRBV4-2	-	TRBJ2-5	CASSQDWGGEQYF	TGTGCCAGCAGCCAAGATTGGGGGGGGGAGCAGTACTTC
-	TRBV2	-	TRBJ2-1	CASSVNRVNEQFF	TGTGCCAGCAGTGTTAACAGGGTAAATGAGCAGTTCTTC
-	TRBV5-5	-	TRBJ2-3	CASSLGRTGTDTQYF	TGTGCCAGCAGCTTGGGTAGAACAGGCACAGATACGCAGTATTTT
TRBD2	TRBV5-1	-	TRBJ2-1	CASTARRLAGVLLNNEQFF	TGCGCCAGCACGGCCCGAAGGCTAGCGGGAGTCCTTTTAAACAATGAGCAGTTCTTC
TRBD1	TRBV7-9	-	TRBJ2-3	CASSLPGTEITDTQYF	TGTGCCAGCAGCTTACCAGGGACAGAAATCACAGATACGCAGTATTTT
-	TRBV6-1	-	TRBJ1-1	CASRLSGDWSEAFF	TGTGCCAGCAGGCTCTCAGGGGATTGGTCTGAAGCTTTCTTT
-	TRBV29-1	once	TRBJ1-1	CSGRDTEAFF	TGCAGCGGCCGGGACACTGAAGCTTTCTTT
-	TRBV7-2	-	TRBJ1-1	CASSPEVGARNTEAFF	TGTGCCAGCAGCCCCGAGGTAGGGGCCAGGAACACTGAAGCTTTCTTT
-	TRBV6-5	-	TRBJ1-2	CASRRTGSDYGYTF	TGTGCCAGCAGGAGAACAGGGTCGGACTATGGCTACACCTTC
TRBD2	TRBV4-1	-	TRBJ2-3	CASSRTTGTTLTDTQYF	TGCGCCAGCAGCCGAACCACCGGGACTACCTTAACAGATACGCAGTATTTT
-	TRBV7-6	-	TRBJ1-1	CASGLGGEAFF	TGTGCCAGCGGCCTGGGGGGTGAAGCTTTCTTT
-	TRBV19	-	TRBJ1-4	CATLNREHEKLFF	TGTGCCACCCTGAACAGGGAACATGAAAAACTGTTTTTT
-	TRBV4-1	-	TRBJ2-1	CASSQRLGDFKPNEQFF	TGCGCCAGCAGCCAGCGACTAGGGGACTTTAAGCCGAATGAGCAGTTCTTC
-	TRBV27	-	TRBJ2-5	CASRIQGRQETQYF	TGTGCCAGCAGGATACAGGGCCGCCAAGAGACCCAGTACTTC
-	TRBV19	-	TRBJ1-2	CASSLQGPYGYTF	TGTGCCAGTAGTCTACAGGGTCCCTATGGCTACACCTTC
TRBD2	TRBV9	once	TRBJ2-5	CASSLGISGRDFQETQYF	TGTGCCAGCAGCCTAGGAATTAGCGGGAGGGATTTCCAAGAGACCCAGTACTTC
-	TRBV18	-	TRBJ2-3	CASSQGLQEGDTQYF	TGTGCCAGCTCCCAGGGACTTCAAGAGGGAGATACGCAGTATTTT
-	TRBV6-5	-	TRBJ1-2	CASTSEGYGYTF	TGTGCCAGCACAAGTGAGGGCTATGGCTACACCTTC